The rows below give T cell receptor beta chains drawn from one sample of a study of blood T cell repertoires in COVID-19. Measured with immunoSEQ multiplex PCR; TCRdb has only the in-frame clones, and not every one. This table has just over 300,000 clones, 65% to 90% appearing once. Sequenced: PBMCs or T cells enriched from blood (not recorded which). These receptors came from a man under 40 who had recovered from COVID-19. Each CDR3 is given with its conserved first and last residue. A D gene is named only where the DNA matches it firmly. Clone sizes are given selectively: once, few, many, or a class where the clone is expanded.

J gene: TRBJ2-1
D gene: -
V gene: TRBV4-1
clone size: -
CDR3 DNA: TGCGCCAGCAAATCAGACTCCTACAATGAGCAGTTCTTC
CDR3 protein: CASKSDSYNEQFF

J gene: TRBJ2-3
D gene: -
V gene: TRBV5-1
clone size: once
CDR3 DNA: TGCGCCAGCAGCTTGTTGGGACTCTCCACAGATACGCAGTATTTT
CDR3 protein: CASSLLGLSTDTQYF

J gene: TRBJ2-4
D gene: TRBD1
V gene: TRBV7-2
clone size: -
CDR3 DNA: TGTGCCAGCAGCCTGGCCCGTGGACAGGGGAAAAACATTCAGTACTTC
CDR3 protein: CASSLARGQGKNIQYF

J gene: TRBJ2-7
D gene: TRBD2
V gene: TRBV4-2
clone size: -
CDR3 DNA: TGTGCCAGCAGCCCCCGGTTAAGCGGGAGTTACGAGCAGTACTTC
CDR3 protein: CASSPRLSGSYEQYF

J gene: TRBJ1-4
D gene: TRBD1
V gene: TRBV7-2
clone size: few
CDR3 DNA: TGTGCCAGCTCCTTCACAGGGGTGAATGAAAAACTGTTTTTT
CDR3 protein: CASSFTGVNEKLFF

J gene: TRBJ2-7
D gene: -
V gene: TRBV10-2
clone size: -
CDR3 DNA: TGCGCCAGCGGGCACTACGAGCAGTACTTC
CDR3 protein: CASGHYEQYF

J gene: TRBJ1-1
D gene: -
V gene: TRBV20-1
clone size: -
CDR3 DNA: TGCGGTTGGGGGGGCACTGAAGCTTTCTTT
CDR3 protein: CGWGGTEAFF

J gene: TRBJ2-2
D gene: -
V gene: TRBV15
clone size: -
CDR3 DNA: TGTGCCACCAGCACCAGGGAGGACTCCTTCGGCGAGCTGTTTTTT
CDR3 protein: CATSTREDSFGELFF

J gene: TRBJ2-1
D gene: TRBD1
V gene: TRBV6-8
clone size: -
CDR3 DNA: TGTGCCAGCAGTTACCTAGACAGGGATCCCTACAATGAGCAGTTCTTC
CDR3 protein: CASSYLDRDPYNEQFF

J gene: TRBJ2-2
D gene: TRBD1
V gene: TRBV18
clone size: -
CDR3 DNA: TGTGCCAGCTCACCCAGGACAGGGAGATCCGGGGAGCTGTTTTTT
CDR3 protein: CASSPRTGRSGELFF

J gene: TRBJ2-3
D gene: TRBD2
V gene: TRBV27
clone size: -
CDR3 DNA: TGTGCCAGCAGCCAACTAGCGGGAGGGCCGACAGATACGCAGTATTTT
CDR3 protein: CASSQLAGGPTDTQYF

J gene: TRBJ2-1
D gene: TRBD2
V gene: TRBV9
clone size: -
CDR3 DNA: TGTGCCAGCAGCGGGGAAGCGGGAGTCATCTACAATGAGCAGTTCTTC
CDR3 protein: CASSGEAGVIYNEQFF

J gene: TRBJ2-7
D gene: -
V gene: TRBV25-1
clone size: -
CDR3 DNA: TGTGCCAGCAGTGGGAGTTCCGAGCAGTACTTC
CDR3 protein: CASSGSSEQYF

J gene: TRBJ1-1
D gene: -
V gene: TRBV9
clone size: few
CDR3 DNA: TGTGCCAGCAGCACAGGGACATTAAACACTGAAGCTTTCTTT
CDR3 protein: CASSTGTLNTEAFF

J gene: TRBJ1-3
D gene: TRBD1
V gene: TRBV27
clone size: once
CDR3 DNA: TGTGCCAGCAGTTCCCTCCGGGACAGATCCTCTGGAAACACCATATATTTT
CDR3 protein: CASSSLRDRSSGNTIYF

J gene: TRBJ2-3
D gene: -
V gene: TRBV5-6
clone size: -
CDR3 DNA: TGTGCCAGCAGCTTGGGGATAAGACATAGCACAGATACGCAGTATTTT
CDR3 protein: CASSLGIRHSTDTQYF

J gene: TRBJ2-5
D gene: -
V gene: TRBV6-6
clone size: -
CDR3 DNA: TGTGCCAGCAGTTACTCGGGACAAGACCAAGAGACCCAGTACTTC
CDR3 protein: CASSYSGQDQETQYF

J gene: TRBJ2-3
D gene: TRBD2
V gene: TRBV12-3/TRBV12-4
clone size: -
CDR3 DNA: TGTGCCAGCAGTGGGACTAGCGGGGGGCCGAAGTATTTT
CDR3 protein: CASSGTSGGPKYF

J gene: TRBJ2-7
D gene: -
V gene: TRBV5-1
clone size: -
CDR3 DNA: TGCGCCAGCAGCCGGGACAACCCCTCCTACGAGCAGTACTTC
CDR3 protein: CASSRDNPSYEQYF

J gene: TRBJ2-1
D gene: TRBD1
V gene: TRBV24-1
clone size: -
CDR3 DNA: TGTGCCACCGGAGGTAGGGACAGGGCATACAATGAGCAGTTCTTC
CDR3 protein: CATGGRDRAYNEQFF

J gene: TRBJ1-4
D gene: -
V gene: TRBV6-5
clone size: once
CDR3 DNA: TGTGCCAGCAGCCCGGAGGGGATAATAGGGAAACTGTTTTTT
CDR3 protein: CASSPEGIIGKLFF

J gene: TRBJ2-7
D gene: TRBD1
V gene: TRBV11-2
clone size: -
CDR3 DNA: TGTGCCAGCAGCTTAATAACAGGGGTCTACGAGCAGTACTTC
CDR3 protein: CASSLITGVYEQYF

J gene: TRBJ1-2
D gene: -
V gene: TRBV5-1
clone size: -
CDR3 DNA: TGCGCCAGCAGCTTGGGCCGGTCGGGTTATGGCTACACCTTC
CDR3 protein: CASSLGRSGYGYTF

J gene: TRBJ1-1
D gene: -
V gene: TRBV21-1
clone size: -
CDR3 DNA: TGTGCCAGCAGCAAAGCGGGCGGGGGGCGGACTGAAGCTTTCTTT
CDR3 protein: CASSKAGGGRTEAFF

J gene: TRBJ1-2
D gene: TRBD1
V gene: TRBV5-1
clone size: once
CDR3 DNA: TGCGCCAGCAGCTTGGGACAGGGGGCTGGCTATGGCTACACCTTC
CDR3 protein: CASSLGQGAGYGYTF

J gene: TRBJ1-1
D gene: TRBD1
V gene: TRBV29-1
clone size: -
CDR3 DNA: TGCAGCGTGCTGACAGGGCCTTACACTGAAGCTTTCTTT
CDR3 protein: CSVLTGPYTEAFF

J gene: TRBJ1-5
D gene: -
V gene: TRBV10-2
clone size: -
CDR3 DNA: TGCGCCAGCAGTGAACCAGTAGGGGGTTATCAGCCCCAGCATTTT
CDR3 protein: CASSEPVGGYQPQHF

J gene: TRBJ2-1
D gene: TRBD1
V gene: TRBV4-1
clone size: -
CDR3 DNA: TGCGCCAGCAGCCAATCGACAGGGTTACGGGACAATGAGCAGTTCTTC
CDR3 protein: CASSQSTGLRDNEQFF

J gene: TRBJ2-3
D gene: -
V gene: TRBV10-1
clone size: -
CDR3 DNA: TGCGCCAGCAGTGACGGGGGATTACGGACCACAGATACGCAGTATTTT
CDR3 protein: CASSDGGLRTTDTQYF

J gene: TRBJ2-7
D gene: -
V gene: TRBV21-1
clone size: -
CDR3 DNA: TGTGCCAGCAGCACAAGCGGGGGACAGGGACAAAACTACGAGCAGTACTTC
CDR3 protein: CASSTSGGQGQNYEQYF

J gene: TRBJ1-1
D gene: -
V gene: TRBV10-3
clone size: -
CDR3 DNA: TGTGCCACGAATGGGGGGACCACTGAAGCTTTCTTT
CDR3 protein: CATNGGTTEAFF

J gene: TRBJ2-3
D gene: -
V gene: TRBV3-1/TRBV3-2
clone size: -
CDR3 DNA: TGTGCCAGCAGCTTAGAGGACAGAGTTAGCACAGATACGCAGTATTTT
CDR3 protein: CASSLEDRVSTDTQYF

J gene: TRBJ2-1
D gene: TRBD2
V gene: TRBV9
clone size: -
CDR3 DNA: TGTGCCAGCAGCGGACTGACTAGCGGGGGTTACAATGAGCAGTTCTTC
CDR3 protein: CASSGLTSGGYNEQFF

J gene: TRBJ1-5
D gene: TRBD1
V gene: TRBV6-1
clone size: -
CDR3 DNA: TGTGCCAGCAGTGACTTACAGGGGCTAGGCAATCAGCCCCAGCATTTT
CDR3 protein: CASSDLQGLGNQPQHF

J gene: TRBJ1-2
D gene: TRBD1
V gene: TRBV28
clone size: -
CDR3 DNA: TGTGCCAGCAGTCGGGACAGGGTGGCGAGTGGCTACACCTTC
CDR3 protein: CASSRDRVASGYTF

J gene: TRBJ2-5
D gene: TRBD2
V gene: TRBV24-1
clone size: -
CDR3 DNA: TGTGCCACCAGGCCTAGCGGGAGTAGCGAGACCCAGTACTTC
CDR3 protein: CATRPSGSSETQYF

J gene: TRBJ2-7
D gene: -
V gene: TRBV13
clone size: -
CDR3 DNA: TGTGCCAGCAGCCCCTTGACAGGAATTAAGGGGTACGAGCAGTACTTC
CDR3 protein: CASSPLTGIKGYEQYF

J gene: TRBJ2-7
D gene: TRBD1
V gene: TRBV6-5
clone size: -
CDR3 DNA: TGTGCCAGCAAAGAAATAGACAGGGGTCTCTACGAGCAGTACTTC
CDR3 protein: CASKEIDRGLYEQYF

J gene: TRBJ1-2
D gene: -
V gene: TRBV3-1/TRBV3-2
clone size: -
CDR3 DNA: TGTGCCAGCAGCCAAGAAGGCTCCCTGACAACTAACTATGGCTACACCTTC
CDR3 protein: CASSQEGSLTTNYGYTF

J gene: TRBJ2-3
D gene: -
V gene: TRBV6-1
clone size: -
CDR3 DNA: TGTGCCAGCAGTGAAAGGCCAGGGAGCACAGATACGCAGTATTTT
CDR3 protein: CASSERPGSTDTQYF

J gene: TRBJ2-7
D gene: TRBD2
V gene: TRBV6-5
clone size: -
CDR3 DNA: TGTGCCAGCATCTTGGGAGGGACCTCCTACGAGCAGTACTTC
CDR3 protein: CASILGGTSYEQYF

J gene: TRBJ1-2
D gene: TRBD1
V gene: TRBV3-1/TRBV3-2
clone size: -
CDR3 DNA: TGTGCCAGCAGCCTCTTCCCCCAGGGGGTAGGGGGCTACACCTTC
CDR3 protein: CASSLFPQGVGGYTF

J gene: TRBJ2-3
D gene: -
V gene: TRBV5-1
clone size: -
CDR3 DNA: TGCGCCAGCAGTGTCTCAGATACGCAGTATTTT
CDR3 protein: CASSVSDTQYF

J gene: TRBJ2-1
D gene: -
V gene: TRBV4-1
clone size: -
CDR3 DNA: TGCGCCAGCAGCCAATTGTCCGGCTACAATGAGCAGTTCTTC
CDR3 protein: CASSQLSGYNEQFF

J gene: TRBJ2-1
D gene: -
V gene: TRBV3-1/TRBV3-2
clone size: -
CDR3 DNA: TGTGCCAGCTACGGGGAAATACTGGATGAGCAGTTCTTC
CDR3 protein: CASYGEILDEQFF

J gene: TRBJ2-2
D gene: -
V gene: TRBV7-9
clone size: once
CDR3 DNA: TGTGCCAGCAGTCTAGACGCTAGAAACACCGGGGAGCTGTTTTTT
CDR3 protein: CASSLDARNTGELFF

J gene: TRBJ2-3
D gene: TRBD2
V gene: TRBV29-1
clone size: -
CDR3 DNA: TGCAGCGTGGGGGGGGTGGGCACAGATACGCAGTATTTT
CDR3 protein: CSVGGVGTDTQYF

J gene: TRBJ1-1
D gene: TRBD1
V gene: TRBV5-4
clone size: -
CDR3 DNA: TGTGCCAGCAGCCCCTGGCGGGACAGCTACACTGAAGCTTTCTTT
CDR3 protein: CASSPWRDSYTEAFF

J gene: TRBJ2-3
D gene: -
V gene: TRBV11-2
clone size: -
CDR3 DNA: TGTGCCAGCAGCTTAGTACTAGCCCCAGATACGCAGTATTTT
CDR3 protein: CASSLVLAPDTQYF

J gene: TRBJ2-3
D gene: -
V gene: TRBV3-1/TRBV3-2
clone size: once
CDR3 DNA: TGTGCCAGCAGGGTCGCTGGCGGTTATTCAGATACGCAGTATTTT
CDR3 protein: CASRVAGGYSDTQYF